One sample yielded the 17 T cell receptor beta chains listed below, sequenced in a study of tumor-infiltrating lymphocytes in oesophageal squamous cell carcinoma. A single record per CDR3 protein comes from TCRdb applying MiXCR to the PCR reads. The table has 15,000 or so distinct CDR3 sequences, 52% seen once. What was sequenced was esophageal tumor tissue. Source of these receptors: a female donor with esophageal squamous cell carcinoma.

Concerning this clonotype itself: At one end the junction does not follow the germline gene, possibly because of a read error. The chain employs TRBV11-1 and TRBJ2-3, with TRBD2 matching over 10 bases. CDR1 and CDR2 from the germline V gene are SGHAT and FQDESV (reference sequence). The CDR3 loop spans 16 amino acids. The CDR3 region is CASSSRGLAGAGELYF. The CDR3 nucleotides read TGTGCCAGCAGCTCCCGAGGGCTAGCGGGGGCTGGGGAGCTGTACTTC.

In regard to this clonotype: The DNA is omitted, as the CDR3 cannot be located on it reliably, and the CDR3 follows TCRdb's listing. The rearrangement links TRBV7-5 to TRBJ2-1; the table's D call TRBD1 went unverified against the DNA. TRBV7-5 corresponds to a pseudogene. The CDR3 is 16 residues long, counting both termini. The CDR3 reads CISVPAARDIYNEQFF.

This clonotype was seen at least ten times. The CDR3 protein is CASSLLSGRALVQFF. The CDR3 bases are TGTGCCAGCAGCTTGCTTAGCGGGAGGGCCCTGGTGCAGTTCTTC. This chain connects TRBV5-8 to TRBJ2-1, with TRBD2 matching over 11 bases. Germline CDR1 SGHTS, CDR2 YDEGEE. J lost 12 bases, V lost 1 base, and 9 bases had no gene match. CDR3 length: 15 residues.

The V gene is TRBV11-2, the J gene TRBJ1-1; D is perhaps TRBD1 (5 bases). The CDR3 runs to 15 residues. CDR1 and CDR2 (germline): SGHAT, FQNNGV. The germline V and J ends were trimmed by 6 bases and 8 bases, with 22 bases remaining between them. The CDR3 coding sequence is TGTGCCAGCAGGGTACGGGACGGGAGCTCATCGGAAGCTTTCTTT. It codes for CASRVRDGSSSEAFF.

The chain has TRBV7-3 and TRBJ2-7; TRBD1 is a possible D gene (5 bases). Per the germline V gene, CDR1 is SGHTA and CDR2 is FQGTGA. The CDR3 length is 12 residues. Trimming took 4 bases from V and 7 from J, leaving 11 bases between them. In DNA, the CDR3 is TGTGCCAGCAGCTCGTACACAGGAGAGCAGTACTTC. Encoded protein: CASSSYTGEQYF. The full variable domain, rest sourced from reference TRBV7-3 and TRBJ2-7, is GAGVSQTPSNKVTEKGKYVELRCDPISGHTALYWYRQSLGQGPEFLIYFQGTGAADDSGLPNDRFFAVRPEGSVSTLKIQRTERGDSAVYLCASSSYTGEQYFGPGTRLTVT.

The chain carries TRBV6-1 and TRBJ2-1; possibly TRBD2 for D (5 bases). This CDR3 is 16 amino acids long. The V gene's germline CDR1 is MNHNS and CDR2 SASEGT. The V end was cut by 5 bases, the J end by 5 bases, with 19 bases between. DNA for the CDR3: TGTGCCAGCAGTCCTAAGGGAGCGGAGTTTAACAATGAGCAGTTCTTC. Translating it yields CASSPKGAEFNNEQFF.

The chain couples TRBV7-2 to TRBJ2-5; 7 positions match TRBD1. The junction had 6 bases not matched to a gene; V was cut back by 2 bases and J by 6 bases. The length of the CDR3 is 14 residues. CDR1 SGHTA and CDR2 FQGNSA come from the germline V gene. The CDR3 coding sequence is TGTGCCAGCAGCTTACCACAGGGGTACCAGACCCAGTACTTC. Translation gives CASSLPQGYQTQYF.

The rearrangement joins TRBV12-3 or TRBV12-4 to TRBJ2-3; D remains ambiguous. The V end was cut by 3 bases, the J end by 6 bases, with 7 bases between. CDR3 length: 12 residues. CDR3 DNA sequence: TGTGCCAGCAGTTTGGACCCGGATACGCAGTATTTT. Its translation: CASSLDPDTQYF.

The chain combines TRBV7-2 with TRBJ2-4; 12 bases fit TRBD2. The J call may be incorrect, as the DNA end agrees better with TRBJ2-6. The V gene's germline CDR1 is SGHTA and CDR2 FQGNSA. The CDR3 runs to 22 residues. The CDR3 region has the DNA TGTGCCAGCAGCATACGAATCATCGGCGCTAGCGGGAGGGCCTTCGGGGCCAACGTCCTGACTTTC. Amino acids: CASSIRIIGASGRAFGANVLTF.

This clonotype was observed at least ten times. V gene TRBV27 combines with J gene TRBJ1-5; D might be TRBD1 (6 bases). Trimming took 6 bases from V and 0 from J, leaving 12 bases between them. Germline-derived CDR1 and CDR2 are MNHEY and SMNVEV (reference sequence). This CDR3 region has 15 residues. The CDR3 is CASRWGANSNQPQHF. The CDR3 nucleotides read TGTGCCAGCAGATGGGGGGCGAATAGCAATCAGCCCCAGCATTTT.

CDR3 amino acids: CASSGDRGGIETQYF. Written as DNA, the CDR3 is TGTGCCAGCAGCGGCGACAGGGGGGGAATAGAGACCCAGTACTTC. The chain employs TRBV7-3 and TRBJ2-5; the match to TRBD1 covers 9 bases. Germline assignment: CDR1 SGHTA and CDR2 FQGTGA. Trimming cost V 5 bases and J 4 bases; bases outside gene matches: 8. The CDR3 is made up of 15 amino acids.

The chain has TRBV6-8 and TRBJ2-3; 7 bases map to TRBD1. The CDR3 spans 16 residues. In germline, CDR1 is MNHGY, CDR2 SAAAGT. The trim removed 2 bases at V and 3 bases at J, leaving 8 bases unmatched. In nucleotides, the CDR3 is TGTGCCAGCAGTTACGTGTCAGGGGGTGTTACAGATACGCAGTATTTT. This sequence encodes CASSYVSGGVTDTQYF.

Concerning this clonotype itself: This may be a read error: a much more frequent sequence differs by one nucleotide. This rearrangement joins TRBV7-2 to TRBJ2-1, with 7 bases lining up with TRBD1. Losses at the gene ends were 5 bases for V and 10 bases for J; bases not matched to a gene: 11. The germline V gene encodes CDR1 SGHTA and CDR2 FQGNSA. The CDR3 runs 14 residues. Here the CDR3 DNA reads TGTGCCAGCAGCCGGGACAGAATTTCCGACGAGCAGTTCTTC. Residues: CASSRDRISDEQFF.

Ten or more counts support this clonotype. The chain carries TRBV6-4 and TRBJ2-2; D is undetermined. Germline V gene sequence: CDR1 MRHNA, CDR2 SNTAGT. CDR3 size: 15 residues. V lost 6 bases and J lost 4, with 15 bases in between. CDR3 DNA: TGTGCCAGCAGGGGGATCCTCTTTGTCACCGGGGAGCTGTTTTTT. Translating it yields CASRGILFVTGELFF.

The CDR3: CSAPAQGETQYF. The CDR3 DNA follows: TGCAGCGCCCCCGCCCAGGGCGAGACCCAGTACTTC. The chain employs TRBV20-1 and TRBJ2-3; possibly TRBD1 for D (5 bases). The J call is uncertain, as TRBJ2-5 better fits the DNA end. CDR1 DFQATT and CDR2 SNEGSKA come from the germline V gene (reference sequence). The CDR3 runs to 12 residues.

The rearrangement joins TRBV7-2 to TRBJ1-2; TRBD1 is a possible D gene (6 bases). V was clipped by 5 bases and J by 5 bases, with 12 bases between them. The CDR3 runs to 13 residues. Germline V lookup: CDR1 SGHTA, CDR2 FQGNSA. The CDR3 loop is CASSVQGGYGYTF. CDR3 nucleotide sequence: TGTGCCAGCAGCGTACAGGGTGGGTATGGCTACACCTTC.

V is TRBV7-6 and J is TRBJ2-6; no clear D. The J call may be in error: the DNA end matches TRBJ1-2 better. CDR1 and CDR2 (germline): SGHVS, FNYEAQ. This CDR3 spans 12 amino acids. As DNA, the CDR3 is TGTGCCAGCAGCTTAGTGGACTATGGCTACACCTTC. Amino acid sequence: CASSLVDYGYTF.